Presented here are 10 T cell receptor beta chains from one specimen sequenced in a study of CD8 T cells in ankylosing spondylitis. TCRdb re-called the 5' RACE reads with MiXCR, one entry per CDR3 protein. The profile shows roughly 250,000 distinct CDR3 sequences, about 11% of them singletons. Sequenced: blood, either unsorted or a sorted T cell fraction (not recorded which). The receptors originated from a male donor with ankylosing spondylitis or in good health (not recorded which).

This clonotype was counted many times. CDR3 sequence: CSARDSGPSSYNEQFF. In nucleotides, the CDR3 is TGCAGTGCTAGAGATTCCGGACCAAGCTCCTACAATGAGCAGTTCTTC. The chain joins TRBV20-1 to TRBJ2-1; unclear D gene. This CDR3 region has 16 residues. The V gene lost 0 bases and the J gene lost 0 bases, with 12 bases spanning the gap. The germline CDR1 and CDR2 sequences are DFQATT and SNEGSKA (reference sequence).

The sample holds a few counts of this clonotype. This may come from a read error, since a much larger clone is one base off. The chain links TRBV20-1 to TRBJ2-2, with unresolved D. Trimming pared 6 bases from V and 3 bases from J, leaving 23 bases between. Germline lookup yields CDR1 DFQATT and CDR2 SNEGSKA (reference sequence). CDR3 length equals 17 residues. The CDR3 nucleotides read TGCAGTGCAGTGAGGCGGAGAGTAGGGAAGGACACCGGGGAGCTGTTTTTT. It specifies CSAVRRRVGKDTGELFF.

This clonotype turned up a few times. In DNA, the CDR3 is TGCAGTGCTAGAGCCCTGGGGGCAGGTCAAGAGACCCAGTACTTC. Translating gives CSARALGAGQETQYF. The chain carries TRBV20-1 and TRBJ2-5, with a weak D call TRBD1 (6 bases). Trimming pared 1 base from V and 2 bases from J, leaving 14 bases between. The CDR3 covers 15 residues. CDR1 and CDR2 (germline): DFQATT, SNEGSKA (reference sequence).

In this sample, this clonotype turned up many times. V is TRBV7-2 and J is TRBJ1-4; D may be TRBD1 (6 bases). This CDR3 is 13 amino acids long. Trimming shortened V by 5 bases and J by 8 bases, and 12 bases separated the two germline ends. Germline V CDR1 and CDR2: SGHTA, FQGNSA. The CDR3 coding sequence is TGTGCCAGCAGCCCTCGGGGGCGCGAAAAACTGTTTTTT. Translated, it gives CASSPRGREKLFF.

The rearrangement joins TRBV7-2 to TRBJ2-2, with TRBD2 matching 10 bases. This CDR3 is 15 amino acids long. V was pared by 5 bases and J by 7 bases, with 7 bases of the junction left unmatched. Per the germline V gene, CDR1 is SGHTA and CDR2 is FQGNSA. The CDR3 spells CASSQLAGVSGELFF. CDR3 nucleotide sequence: TGTGCCAGCAGCCAGCTAGCGGGAGTCAGCGGGGAGCTGTTTTTT.

This clonotype was counted many times. The rearrangement uses TRBV12-3 or TRBV12-4 and TRBJ1-2, with a possible D match to TRBD1 (6 bases). Trimming removed 5 bases from V and 7 bases from J, with 20 bases in between. The CDR3 runs to 15 residues. CDR3 sequence reads: CASSTGTRPGVGYTF. CDR3 bases: TGTGCCAGCAGTACCGGGACAAGGCCCGGGGTTGGCTACACCTTC.

This clonotype turned up a few times. The chain uses TRBV2 and TRBJ2-1; 9 bases fit TRBD2. The CDR3 covers 15 residues. Trimming at V came to 6 bases and at J to 5 bases, leaving 8 bases not matched to a gene. CDR1 and CDR2 from the germline V gene are SNHLY and FYNNEI. The CDR3 spells CASRRLAEGNNEQFF. Written as DNA, the CDR3 is TGTGCCAGCAGGAGACTAGCGGAAGGAAACAATGAGCAGTTCTTC.

This clonotype was observed at least ten times. V and J are TRBV4-1 and TRBJ2-6; 8 bases are shared with TRBD1. CDR1 is MGHRA, CDR2 YSYEKL, per germline. The CDR3 extends over 15 amino acids. With V trimmed by 4 bases and J by 4 bases, 3 bases remained unmatched. CDR3 residues: CASSPDRGGANVLTF. The CDR3 DNA follows: TGCGCCAGCAGCCCCGACAGGGGAGGGGCCAACGTCCTGACTTTC.

This clonotype was observed at least ten times. This chain connects TRBV21-1 to TRBJ2-7; the table names TRBD1, a call not compared with the DNA. TRBV21-1 counts as a pseudogene. CDR3 size: 13 residues. DNA of the CDR3: TGTGCCAGCAGCACGACAGGAACCTACGAGCAGTACTTC. Its protein is CASSTTGTYEQYF.

This clonotype was recorded at least ten times. The chain employs TRBV4-2 and TRBJ2-3; 8 bases are shared with TRBD2. CDR1 and CDR2 from the germline V gene are LGHNA and YNFKEQ. Trimming at V came to 0 bases and at J to 3 bases, leaving 8 bases not matched to a gene. CDR3 size: 17 residues. CDR3 in amino acids: CASSQERAGDHTDTQYF. CDR3 nucleotide sequence: TGTGCCAGCAGCCAAGAACGAGCGGGAGATCATACAGATACGCAGTATTTT.